This TCR beta chain was sequenced in a study of T cells expressing NK-cell markers. Study background: In sorted CD3+CD56+NKG2C+, CD3+CD56+NKG2C- and CD3+CD56-NKG2C+ T cells, TCR beta repertoires were obtained. With respect to HCMV, most of the eight sequenced donors were seropositive, and one was seronegative.

In generating TCR beta cDNA, 5'RACE template switching with UMIs was used. Reanalyzing the 5' RACE reads, TCRdb keeps one entry per CDR3 protein, without DNA. The sample spans about 460,000 distinct CDR3 sequences; the ten largest clones claim roughly 1.4%. General study results and limits: Where several donors were concerned, these clonotypes also led the CD3+CD56-NKG2C+ fraction.

A remark on this clonotype: What it binds is not known.

This CDR3 comprises 17 residues. The chain carries TRBV12-3 or TRBV12-4 and TRBJ1-4; there is no DNA to check the TCRdb D call of TRBD1. This TCR derives from a woman between 50 and 59 years old in good health. Sequencing input: blood T cells: a sorted CD56 or NKG2C T cell subset, CD4+ or CD8+ T cells, or bulk PBMC T cells (not recorded which). CDR3 protein: CASSPVQPTGVNEKLFF.